The next 27 T cell receptor beta chains were all read from a single sample in a study of regulatory T cells in long-lasting Graves disease. Researchers made TCR beta libraries by using iRepertoire HTBI primers and running Arm-PCR on CDR3 regions. TCRdb re-called the multiplex PCR reads with MiXCR, one entry per CDR3 protein. Of about 660,000 distinct CDR3 sequences listed, roughly 30% are singletons. Stated time point: persistent/refractory GD, antithyroid drugs over 5 years with positive TRAb. Researchers made the TCR library from RNA that was extracted from PBMCs. This sample comprised peripheral blood mononuclear cells (PBMCs), obtained when the disease was refractory, from a patient treated with antithyroid drugs. Source of these receptors: a female donor with Graves disease.

Comment on this clonotype: A much larger clone is a single base away; this may be a read error. The chain joins TRBV20-1 to TRBJ2-5, with D possibly matching TRBD2 (6 bases). The end of the DNA is better explained by TRBJ2-7, so the J call may be wrong. From germline, CDR1 is DFQATT and CDR2 SNEGSKA (reference sequence). The CDR3 totals 13 residues. CDR3 bases: TGCAGTGCCCAGGGACTCCTAACCCACGAGCAGTACTTC. Translating it yields CSAQGLLTHEQYF.

The CDR3 sequence: CASSHRLAGAYEQYF. The CDR3 region has the DNA TGTGCCAGCAGCCACAGACTAGCGGGAGCCTACGAGCAGTACTTC. This rearrangement joins TRBV14 to TRBJ2-7; 12 bases line up with TRBD2. The germline CDR1 and CDR2 sequences are SGHDN and FVKESK. The CDR3 sequence is 15 residues long. Losses at the gene ends were 3 bases for V and 2 bases for J; bases not matched to a gene: 2. Complete variable domain (other parts from reference TRBV14 and TRBJ2-7): EAGVTQFPSHSVIEKGQTVTLRCDPISGHDNLYWYRRVMGKEIKFLLHFVKESKQDESGMPNNRFLAERTGGTYSTLKVQPAELEDSGVYFCASSHRLAGAYEQYFGPGTRLTVT.

V is TRBV18 and J is TRBJ1-5; 9 bases match TRBD1. Germline V gives CDR1 KGHSH, CDR2 LQKENI. J lost 8 bases, V lost 8 bases, and 10 bases had no gene match. The CDR3 consists of 14 residues. The CDR3 bases are TGTGCCAGCGCCAGAGGGACAGGGTGGGAGCCCCAGCATTTT. It yields the protein CASARGTGWEPQHF.

This clonotype was observed a handful of times. The CDR3, as DNA: TGTGCCAGCTCACCAAGGACAGGGGAGAACACTGAAGCTTTCTTT. Its translation: CASSPRTGENTEAFF. V is TRBV18 and J is TRBJ1-1; 9 nucleotides match TRBD1. CDR1 is KGHSH and CDR2 is LQKENI in the germline V gene. The J segment lost 1 base and the V segment lost 2 bases, leaving 2 bases of the junction unmatched. The CDR3 spans 15 residues.

The table lists this clonotype with a count of one. J is TRBJ1-1 and V is TRBV2; D remains unclear. CDR3 length: 12 residues. With 6 bases removed from V and 11 bases from J, the gap between germline ends came to 16 bases. Germline lookup yields CDR1 SNHLY and CDR2 FYNNEI. CDR3: CASSLVQVVAFF. The CDR3 nucleotides are TGTGCCAGCAGCTTGGTTCAGGTGGTCGCTTTCTTT.

This clonotype was seen just once. The rearrangement joins TRBV5-1 to TRBJ1-6; 8 bases align to TRBD1. The CDR3 extends over 15 amino acids. Losses at the gene ends were 0 bases for V and 8 bases for J; bases not matched to a gene: 4. Germline V gives CDR1 SGHRS, CDR2 YFSETQ. As DNA, the CDR3 is TGCGCCAGCAGCTTGGAAGGGACAGGCCATTCACCCCTCCACTTT. Translation: CASSLEGTGHSPLHF.

Many counts were recorded for this clonotype. This chain links TRBV30 with TRBJ1-2; D is ambiguous. V lost 7 bases, J lost 5 bases, and 2 bases lay in between. Germline assignment: CDR1 GTSNPN and CDR2 SVGIG (reference sequence). CDR3 length: 8 residues. The CDR3 coding sequence is TGTGCCTTATATGGCTACACCTTC. Translating it yields CALYGYTF.

The chain couples TRBV6-9 to TRBJ1-2, with D unclear. Trimming took off 3 bases at V and 4 bases at J, with 15 bases between the two ends. This CDR3 region has 15 residues. CDR1 is MNHGY, CDR2 SVAAGI, per germline. The DNA for the CDR3 is TGTGCCAGCAGTTACTCCCGGGGAGAGGGCTATGGCTACACCTTC. Amino acid sequence: CASSYSRGEGYGYTF.

The table lists this clonotype with a few counts. The rearrangement links TRBV27 to TRBJ1-1; TRBD1 might be the D (5 bases). The CDR3 covers 11 residues. Per germline, CDR1 MNHEY and CDR2 SMNVEV (reference sequence). V shed 3 bases and J shed 8 bases, with 7 bases lying between them. DNA for the CDR3: TGTGCCAGCAGTTTCAGGGAAGAAGCTTTCTTT. It translates to CASSFREEAFF.

V is TRBV30 and J is TRBJ1-1, with a weak D call TRBD1 (5 bases). Trimming cost V 1 base and J 5 bases, with 17 bases left between them. This CDR3 is built from 15 residues. Per germline, CDR1 GTSNPN and CDR2 SVGIG (reference sequence). CDR3 protein: CAWSGRDGDRTEAFF. The CDR3 nucleotides read TGTGCCTGGAGTGGCCGGGACGGCGATAGAACTGAAGCTTTCTTT.

V and J are TRBV6-1 and TRBJ2-7; D assignment may be TRBD1 or TRBD2 (6 bases each). This CDR3 contains 15 residues. V was cut by 1 base and J by 3 bases, with 13 bases left in between. Per germline, CDR1 MNHNS and CDR2 SASEGT. The CDR3 protein is CASSEETGGDYEQYF. DNA of the CDR3: TGTGCCAGCAGTGAAGAGACAGGAGGGGACTACGAGCAGTACTTC.

A word on this clonotype: One end of the junction is discordant with germline, which a read error may explain. The chain uses TRBV13 and TRBJ1-5; the D is unclear. The CDR3 sequence is 14 residues long. Germline-derived CDR1 and CDR2 are PRHDT and FYEKMQ (reference sequence). The CDR3 is CASSYGGSDQPQHF. CDR3 bases: TGTGCCAGCAGCTACGGAGGTAGCGATCAGCCCCAGCATTTT.

The V gene is TRBV5-4, the J gene TRBJ2-7; D is unresolved. The V and J ends lost 1 base and 0 bases respectively, with 14 bases between them. This CDR3 region has 16 residues. The germline gives CDR1 SGHNT, CDR2 YYREEE (reference sequence). The CDR3 nucleotides are TGTGCCAGCAGCTTGCCCGGGCGGCGGAACTCCTACGAGCAGTACTTC. It is translated as CASSLPGRRNSYEQYF.

This clonotype has a handful of counts. This chain joins TRBV15 and TRBJ1-5; a weak D match, TRBD1 (5 bases). The germline V gene encodes CDR1 LNHNV and CDR2 YYDKDF (reference sequence). V was pared by 0 bases and J by 2 bases, with 17 bases between. The CDR3 totals 18 residues. The CDR3 nucleotides are TGTGCCACCAGCAGAGAGATGGGAAGGGGAAAAGGCAATCAGCCCCAGCATTTT. Protein product: CATSREMGRGKGNQPQHF.

The chain carries TRBV6-4 and TRBJ1-2, with D perhaps TRBD1 (6 bases). CDR1 and CDR2 (germline): MRHNA, SNTAGT. The CDR3 loop spans 18 amino acids. Trimming pared 2 bases from V and 5 bases from J, leaving 24 bases between. CDR3 nucleotide sequence: TGTGCCAGCAGTGACCGATCCGGGACCCCGGAGAGGGGGTATGGCTACACCTTC. Its translation is CASSDRSGTPERGYGYTF.

The chain employs TRBV6-1 and TRBJ2-7, with TRBD2 matching 10 bases. Germline V gene data show CDR1 as MNHNS and CDR2 as SASEGT. The CDR3 extends over 15 amino acids. J was trimmed by 1 base and V by 7 bases; bases with no gene match: 7. In nucleotides, the CDR3 is TGTGCCAGCACCTCACTAGCGGGATTATCCTACGAGCAGTACTTC. Its protein product is CASTSLAGLSYEQYF.

The chain recombines TRBV30 with TRBJ1-5; the D is unclear. Germline loops: CDR1 GTSNPN, CDR2 SVGIG (reference sequence). Trimming left V 0 bases short and J 2 bases short, with 8 bases between. This CDR3 has 14 residues. The CDR3 nucleotides read TGTGCCTGGAGTGTTAACATGGGCAATCAGCCCCAGCATTTT. Its translation is CAWSVNMGNQPQHF. Drawing the rest from reference TRBV30 and TRBJ1-5, the complete variable domain is SQTIHQWPATLVQPVGSPLSLECTVEGTSNPNLYWYRQAAGRGLQLLFYSVGIGQISSEVPQNLSASRPQDRQFILSSKKLLLSDSGFYLCAWSVNMGNQPQHFGDGTRLSIL.

This clonotype was seen more than once but under ten times. This chain connects TRBV2 to TRBJ2-5; the D is unclear. Trimming pared 1 base from V and 3 bases from J, leaving 12 bases between. Germline V gene lookup returns CDR1 SNHLY and CDR2 FYNNEI. This CDR3 contains 15 residues. CDR3 protein: CASSEGNYGEETQYF. CDR3 DNA sequence: TGTGCCAGCAGTGAAGGGAACTACGGAGAAGAGACCCAGTACTTC.

This rearrangement joins TRBV5-1 to TRBJ1-5; 7 nucleotides line up with TRBD1. Germline lookup yields CDR1 SGHRS and CDR2 YFSETQ. There are 15 residues in the CDR3. Unmatched junction bases numbered 7, after V lost 0 bases and J lost 7 bases. CDR3 amino acids: CASSLEGGFGQPQHF. CDR3 nucleotide sequence: TGCGCCAGCAGCTTGGAAGGGGGCTTTGGGCAGCCCCAGCATTTT.

The chain links TRBV27 to TRBJ2-7; tentatively, D is TRBD1 (5 bases). The V end lost 8 bases, the J end lost 3 bases, and 11 bases lay between the germline ends. The CDR3 runs to 12 residues. Germline lookup yields CDR1 MNHEY and CDR2 SMNVEV (reference sequence). The CDR3 sequence is CASGPGYYEQYF. Here the CDR3 DNA reads TGTGCCAGCGGACCAGGGTACTACGAGCAGTACTTC.

V gene TRBV30 combines with J gene TRBJ1-1; D is perhaps TRBD1 (6 bases). The CDR3 has 16 amino acids. Germline lookup yields CDR1 GTSNPN and CDR2 SVGIG (reference sequence). The V end was cut by 5 bases, the J end by 1 base, with 20 bases between. CDR3: CAWSLPSRGKNTEAFF. CDR3 DNA: TGTGCCTGGTCCCTCCCGTCCAGGGGAAAGAACACTGAAGCTTTCTTT.

This clonotype showed up many times. The chain couples TRBV27 to TRBJ2-7, with D perhaps being TRBD1 or TRBD2 (5 bases each). Germline V gene data show CDR1 as MNHEY and CDR2 as SMNVEV (reference sequence). V lost 9 bases and J 3 bases, leaving 27 bases between the germline ends. CDR3 length: 17 residues. The CDR3 sequence is CASARDPAIPSNYEQYF. CDR3 coding DNA: TGTGCCAGTGCACGGGACCCCGCTATCCCGTCAAACTACGAGCAGTACTTC.

The chain employs TRBV29-1 and TRBJ1-1, with D hard to call. Trimming stripped 1 base from V and 8 bases from J, with 5 bases between. This CDR3 is built from 10 residues. Germline loops: CDR1 SQVTM, CDR2 ANQGSEA. Here the CDR3 reads CSVEVVEAFF. DNA of the CDR3: TGCAGCGTTGAAGTAGTAGAAGCTTTCTTT.

This chain uses TRBV6-1 with TRBJ2-4; D gene uncertain. The germline gives CDR1 MNHNS, CDR2 SASEGT. V lost 2 bases, J lost 0 bases, and 5 bases lay in between. The CDR3 runs to 14 residues. CDR3 nucleotide sequence: TGTGCCAGCAGTGAAATGCTAGCCAAAAACATTCAGTACTTC. Protein product: CASSEMLAKNIQYF.

The CDR3 bases are TGTGCCAGCAGTGTTGGACTAGCGGGAGGATCGAGCTCCTACAATGAGCAGTTCTTC. It translates to CASSVGLAGGSSSYNEQFF. This chain uses TRBV2 with TRBJ2-1; 14 nucleotides align to TRBD2. This CDR3 is built from 19 residues. Germline V CDR1 and CDR2: SNHLY, FYNNEI. V was clipped by 4 bases and J by 0 bases; unmatched bases: 8.

The chain employs TRBV7-9 and TRBJ2-7; D is perhaps TRBD1 (5 bases). The CDR3 runs 13 residues. The ends were cut back, 5 bases at V and 2 bases at J, with 10 bases in the middle. The germline gives CDR1 SEHNR, CDR2 FQNEAQ (reference sequence). CDR3: CASSDDRPYEQYF. As DNA, the CDR3 is TGTGCCAGCAGCGATGACAGACCCTACGAGCAGTACTTC.

This clonotype was seen repeatedly, ten times or more. This chain connects TRBV6-2 or TRBV6-3 to TRBJ1-2; the D gene is possibly TRBD1 (6 bases). V lost 3 bases and J 5 bases, leaving 13 bases between the germline ends. Germline V gives CDR1 MNHEY, CDR2 SVGEGT. This CDR3 has 14 amino acids. The CDR3 DNA follows: TGTGCCAGCAGTTATGGCAGGGGACGGTATGGCTACACCTTC. Translating gives CASSYGRGRYGYTF.